This T cell receptor (beta chain) was sequenced during a study of blood T cell repertoires in COVID-19. Study details: Some COVID-19 samples were acute and others convalescent; all came from the United States, Italy and Spain.

The CDR3 has 15 residues. Germline CDR1 LNHDA, CDR2 SQIVND (reference sequence). After removal of 4 bases from V and 4 bases from J, the junction contained 4 bases not matched to a gene. TCRdb's copy holds only in-frame clones and misses some; the assay was immunoSEQ multiplex PCR. The profile covers a few hundred thousand clones, with 85% to 90% appearing a single time and 2.1% taken by the ten largest. The clonotype comes from a woman aged 55-70 years with COVID-19, enrolled during active disease. The chain uses TRBV19 and TRBJ1-3; 10 bases map to TRBD1. The material sequenced was peripheral blood. CDR3 sequence: CASSTGTGDGNTIYF. In DNA, the CDR3 is TGTGCCAGTAGTACCGGGACAGGGGACGGAAACACCATATATTTT.